These 4 T cell receptor beta chains share one sample of origin, sequenced in a study of cytomegalovirus exposure and HLA in healthy donors. Primers included in the PCR were 60 Vbeta and 13 Jbeta primers. The table came from immunoSEQ multiplex PCR; TCRdb's copy has only in-frame clones and leaves some out. The sample consists of approximately 240,000 clones, roughly 90% of them appearing once. Material: PBMCs. Receptors were obtained from a woman aged 18-29 years in good health and CMV-seronegative.

This chain links TRBV2 with TRBJ2-7; TRBD1 might be the D (6 bases). Per the germline V gene, CDR1 is SNHLY and CDR2 is FYNNEI. This CDR3 is 11 amino acids long. The germline V and J ends were trimmed by 9 bases and 3 bases, with 9 bases remaining between them. CDR3 coding DNA: TGTGCCAGAAGCAGGGGCTACGAGCAGTACTTC. It encodes CARSRGYEQYF.

The chain carries TRBV2 and TRBJ1-1; TRBD1 matches at 9 bases. V was pared by 4 bases and J by 7 bases, with 10 bases of the junction left unmatched. This CDR3 region has 15 residues. CDR1 SNHLY and CDR2 FYNNEI come from the germline V gene. CDR3 sequence reads: CASSGGQGGSNEAFF. The CDR3, as DNA: TGTGCCAGCAGTGGGGGACAGGGAGGGTCAAATGAAGCTTTCTTT.

The chain recombines TRBV25-1 with TRBJ2-2, with 8 positions matching TRBD2. Germline CDR1 reads MGHDK; CDR2 reads SYGVNS. With V trimmed by 6 bases and J by 0 bases, 0 bases remained unmatched. CDR3 length: 14 residues. CDR3 DNA sequence: TGTGCCAGCAGGGGACTAGCGAACACCGGGGAGCTGTTTTTT. This gives the protein CASRGLANTGELFF.

CDR3 sequence: CASSQGTGSSGNTIYF. The CDR3 bases are TGTGCCAGCTCACAAGGGACAGGGTCCTCTGGAAACACCATATATTTT. V is TRBV18 and J is TRBJ1-3; 9 bases agree with TRBD1. The CDR3 runs to 16 residues. V dropped 4 bases and J dropped 0; count of bases not matched to a gene: 4. The germline CDR1 and CDR2 sequences are KGHSH and LQKENI.